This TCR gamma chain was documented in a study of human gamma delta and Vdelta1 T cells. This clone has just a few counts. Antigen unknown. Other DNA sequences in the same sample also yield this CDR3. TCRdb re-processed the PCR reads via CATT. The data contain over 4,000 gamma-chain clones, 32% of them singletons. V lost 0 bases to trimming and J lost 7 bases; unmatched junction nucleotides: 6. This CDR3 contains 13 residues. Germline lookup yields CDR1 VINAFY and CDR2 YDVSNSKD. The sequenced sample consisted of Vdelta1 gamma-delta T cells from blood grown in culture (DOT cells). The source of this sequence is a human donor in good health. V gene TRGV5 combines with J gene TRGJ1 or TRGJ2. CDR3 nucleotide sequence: TGTGCCACCTGGGACAGGCTCTACTATAAGAAACTCTTT. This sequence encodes CATWDRLYYKKLF.